This T cell receptor (beta chain) originates from a study of T cells in Graves' hyperthyroidism and ophthalmopathy. Authors of the study amplified TCR beta CDR3 regions from RNA transcripts. The study used the HTBI primer set for a first-round RT-PCR of the TCR CDR3. TCRdb processed the multiplex PCR reads anew with MiXCR; each CDR3 protein has one entry. The profile shows under 350,000 distinct CDR3 sequences, around 23% of them singletons. Material for sequencing was blood. The TCR comes from a woman between 50 and 59 years old with Graves' hyperthyroidism.

DNA for the CDR3: TGTGCCAGCAGCGCAGGACTAGCGGGAGTAAACTACAATGAGCAGTTCTTC. It specifies CASSAGLAGVNYNEQFF. V is TRBV11-3 and J is TRBJ2-1; 13 bases align to TRBD2. Losses at the gene ends were 5 bases for V and 3 bases for J; bases not matched to a gene: 7. The CDR3 contains 17 residues. CDR1 is SGHNT, CDR2 YENEEA, per germline. The whole variable domain, filled in from reference TRBV11-3 and TRBJ2-1, reads EAGVVQSPRYKIIEKKQPVAFWCNPISGHNTLYWYLQNLGQGPELLIRYENEEAVDDSQLPKDRFSAERLKGVDSTLKIQPAELGDSAVYLCASSAGLAGVNYNEQFFGPGTRLTVL.